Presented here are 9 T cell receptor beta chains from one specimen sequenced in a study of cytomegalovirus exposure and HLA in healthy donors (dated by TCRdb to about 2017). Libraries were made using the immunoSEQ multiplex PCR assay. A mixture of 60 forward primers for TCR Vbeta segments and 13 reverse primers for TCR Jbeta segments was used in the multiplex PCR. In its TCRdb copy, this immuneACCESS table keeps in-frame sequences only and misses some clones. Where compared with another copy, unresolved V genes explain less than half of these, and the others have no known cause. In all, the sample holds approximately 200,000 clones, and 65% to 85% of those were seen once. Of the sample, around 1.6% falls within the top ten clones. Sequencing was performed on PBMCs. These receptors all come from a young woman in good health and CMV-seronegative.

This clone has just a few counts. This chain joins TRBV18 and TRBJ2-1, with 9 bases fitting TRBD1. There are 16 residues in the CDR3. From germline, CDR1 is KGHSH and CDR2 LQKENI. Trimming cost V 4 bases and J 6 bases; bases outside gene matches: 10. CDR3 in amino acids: CASSRGGTGMPNEQFF. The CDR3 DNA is TGTGCCAGCTCACGAGGTGGGACAGGGATGCCCAATGAGCAGTTCTTC.

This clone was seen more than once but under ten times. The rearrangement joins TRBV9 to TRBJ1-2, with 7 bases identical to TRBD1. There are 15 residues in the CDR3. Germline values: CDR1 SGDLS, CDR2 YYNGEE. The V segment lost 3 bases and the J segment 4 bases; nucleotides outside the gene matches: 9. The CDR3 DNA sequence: TGTGCCAGCAGCGCCCGACAGGGCGGCTCCTATGGCTACACCTTC. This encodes CASSARQGGSYGYTF.

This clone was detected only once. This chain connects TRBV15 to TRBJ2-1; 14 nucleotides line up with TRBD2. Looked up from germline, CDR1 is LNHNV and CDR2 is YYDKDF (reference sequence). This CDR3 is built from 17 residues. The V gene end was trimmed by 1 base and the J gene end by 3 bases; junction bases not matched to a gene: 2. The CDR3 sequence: CATSRGTSGRFYNEQFF. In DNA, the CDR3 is TGTGCCACCAGCAGAGGGACTAGCGGGAGGTTCTACAATGAGCAGTTCTTC.

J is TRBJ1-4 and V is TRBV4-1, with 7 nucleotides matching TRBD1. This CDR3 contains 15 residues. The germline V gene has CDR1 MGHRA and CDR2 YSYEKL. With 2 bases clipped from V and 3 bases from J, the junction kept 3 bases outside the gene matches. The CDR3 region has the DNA TGCGCCAGCAGCCAATCCGGGACAGCTAATGAAAAACTGTTTTTT. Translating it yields CASSQSGTANEKLFF.

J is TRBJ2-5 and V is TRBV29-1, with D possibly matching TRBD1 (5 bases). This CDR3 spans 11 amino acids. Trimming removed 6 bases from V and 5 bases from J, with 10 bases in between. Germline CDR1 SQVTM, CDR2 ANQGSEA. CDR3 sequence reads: CSVGHRETQYF. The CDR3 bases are TGCAGCGTAGGACATCGTGAGACCCAGTACTTC.

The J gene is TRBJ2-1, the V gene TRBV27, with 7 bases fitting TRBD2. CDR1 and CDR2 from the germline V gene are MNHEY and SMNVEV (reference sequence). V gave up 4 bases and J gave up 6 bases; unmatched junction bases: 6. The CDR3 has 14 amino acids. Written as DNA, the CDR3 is TGTGCCAGCAGTTCGAGGACTAGAATCAATGAGCAGTTCTTC. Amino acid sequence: CASSSRTRINEQFF.

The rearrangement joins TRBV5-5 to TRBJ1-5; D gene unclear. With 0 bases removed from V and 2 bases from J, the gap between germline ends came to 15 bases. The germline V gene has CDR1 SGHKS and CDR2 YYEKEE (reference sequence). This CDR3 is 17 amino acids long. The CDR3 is CASSLGTGSLGNQPQHF. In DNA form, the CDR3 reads TGTGCCAGCAGCTTGGGAACCGGGAGTCTGGGCAATCAGCCCCAGCATTTT.

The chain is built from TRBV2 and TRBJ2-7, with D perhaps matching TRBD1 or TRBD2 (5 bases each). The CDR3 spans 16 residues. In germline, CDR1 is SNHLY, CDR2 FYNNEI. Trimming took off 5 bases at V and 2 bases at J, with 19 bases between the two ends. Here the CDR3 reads CASSQDSLEDPYEQYF. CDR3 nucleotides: TGTGCCAGCAGTCAAGACAGCTTGGAGGACCCCTACGAGCAGTACTTC. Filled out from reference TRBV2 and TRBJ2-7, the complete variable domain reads EPEVTQTPSHQVTQMGQEVILRCVPISNHLYFYWYRQILGQKVEFLVSFYNNEISEKSEIFDDQFSVERPDGSNFTLKIRSTKLEDSAMYFCASSQDSLEDPYEQYFGPGTRLTVT.

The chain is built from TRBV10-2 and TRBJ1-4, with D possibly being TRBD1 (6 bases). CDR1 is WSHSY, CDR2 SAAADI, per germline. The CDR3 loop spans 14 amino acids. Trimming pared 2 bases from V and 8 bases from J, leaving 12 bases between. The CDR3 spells CASSEDRGWEKLFF. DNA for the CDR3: TGCGCCAGCAGTGAGGATAGGGGGTGGGAAAAACTGTTTTTT.